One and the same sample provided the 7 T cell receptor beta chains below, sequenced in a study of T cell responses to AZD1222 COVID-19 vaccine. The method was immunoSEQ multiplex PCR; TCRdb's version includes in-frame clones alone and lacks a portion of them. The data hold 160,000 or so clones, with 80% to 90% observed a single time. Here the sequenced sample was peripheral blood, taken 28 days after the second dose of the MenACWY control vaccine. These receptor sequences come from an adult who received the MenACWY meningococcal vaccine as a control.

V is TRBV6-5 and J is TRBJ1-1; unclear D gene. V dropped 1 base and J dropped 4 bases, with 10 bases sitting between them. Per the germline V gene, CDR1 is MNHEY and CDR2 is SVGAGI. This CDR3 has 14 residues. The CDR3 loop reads CASSYLRSRTEAFF. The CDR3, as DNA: TGTGCCAGCAGTTACTTGAGGTCACGCACTGAAGCTTTCTTT.

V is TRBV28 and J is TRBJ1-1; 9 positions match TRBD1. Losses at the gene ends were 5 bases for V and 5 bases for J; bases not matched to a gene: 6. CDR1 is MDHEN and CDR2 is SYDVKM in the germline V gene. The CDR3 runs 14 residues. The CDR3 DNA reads TGTGCCAGCAGTCTTGGGACAGGGCGGACTGAAGCTTTCTTT. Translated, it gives CASSLGTGRTEAFF.

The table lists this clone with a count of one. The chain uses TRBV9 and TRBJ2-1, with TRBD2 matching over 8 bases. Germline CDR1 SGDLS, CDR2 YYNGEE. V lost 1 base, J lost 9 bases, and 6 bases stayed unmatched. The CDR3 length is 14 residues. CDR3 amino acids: CASSVQAGVGEQFF. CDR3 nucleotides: TGTGCCAGCAGCGTACAAGCGGGAGTTGGTGAGCAGTTCTTC.

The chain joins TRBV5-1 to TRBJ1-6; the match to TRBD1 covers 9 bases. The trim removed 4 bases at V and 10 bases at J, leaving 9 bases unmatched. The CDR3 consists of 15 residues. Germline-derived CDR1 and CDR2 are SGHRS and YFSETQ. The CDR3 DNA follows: TGCGCCAGCAGCCGTCTGGGACAGGGAGGGTCACCCCTCCACTTT. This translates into CASSRLGQGGSPLHF.

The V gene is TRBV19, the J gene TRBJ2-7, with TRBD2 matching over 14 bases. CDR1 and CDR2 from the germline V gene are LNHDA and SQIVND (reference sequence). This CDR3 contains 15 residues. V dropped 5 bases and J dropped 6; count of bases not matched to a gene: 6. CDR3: CASSGTSGRRGEQYF. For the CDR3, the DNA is TGTGCCAGTAGTGGGACTAGCGGGAGAAGGGGCGAGCAGTACTTC.

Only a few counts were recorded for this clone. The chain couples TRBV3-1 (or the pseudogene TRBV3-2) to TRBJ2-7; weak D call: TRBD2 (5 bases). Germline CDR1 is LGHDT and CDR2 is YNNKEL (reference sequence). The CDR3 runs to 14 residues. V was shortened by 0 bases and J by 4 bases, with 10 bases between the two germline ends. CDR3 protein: CASSQENGLYEQYF. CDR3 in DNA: TGTGCCAGCAGCCAAGAGAACGGACTTTACGAGCAGTACTTC.

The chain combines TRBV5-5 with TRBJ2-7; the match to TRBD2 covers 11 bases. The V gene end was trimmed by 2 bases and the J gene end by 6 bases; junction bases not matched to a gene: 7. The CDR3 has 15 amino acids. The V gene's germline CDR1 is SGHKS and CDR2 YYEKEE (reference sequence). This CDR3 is CASSLLAGEMGEQYF. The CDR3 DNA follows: TGTGCCAGCAGCTTACTAGCGGGAGAGATGGGCGAGCAGTACTTC. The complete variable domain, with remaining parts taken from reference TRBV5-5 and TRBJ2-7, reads DAGVTQSPTHLIKTRGQQVTLRCSPISGHKSVSWYQQVLGQGPQFIFQYYEKEERGRGNFPDRFSARQFPNYSSELNVNALLLGDSALYLCASSLLAGEMGEQYFGPGTRLTVT.